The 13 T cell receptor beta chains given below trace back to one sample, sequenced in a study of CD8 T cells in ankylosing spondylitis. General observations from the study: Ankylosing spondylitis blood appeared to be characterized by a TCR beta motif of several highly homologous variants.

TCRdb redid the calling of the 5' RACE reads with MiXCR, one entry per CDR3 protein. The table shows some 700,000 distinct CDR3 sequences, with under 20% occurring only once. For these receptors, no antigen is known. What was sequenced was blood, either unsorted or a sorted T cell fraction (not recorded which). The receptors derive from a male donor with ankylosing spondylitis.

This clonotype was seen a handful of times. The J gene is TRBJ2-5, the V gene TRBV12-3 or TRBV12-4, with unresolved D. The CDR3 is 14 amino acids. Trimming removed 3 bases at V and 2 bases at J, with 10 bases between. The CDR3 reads CASSFSDGQETQYF. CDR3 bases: TGTGCCAGCAGTTTTTCTGATGGGCAAGAGACCCAGTACTTC.

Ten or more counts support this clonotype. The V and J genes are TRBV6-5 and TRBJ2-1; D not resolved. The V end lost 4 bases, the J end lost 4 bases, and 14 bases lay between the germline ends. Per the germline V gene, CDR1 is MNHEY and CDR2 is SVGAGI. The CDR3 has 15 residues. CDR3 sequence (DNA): TGTGCCAGCAGTTCCCGAGGAGCAGCTTACAATGAGCAGTTCTTC. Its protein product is CASSSRGAAYNEQFF.

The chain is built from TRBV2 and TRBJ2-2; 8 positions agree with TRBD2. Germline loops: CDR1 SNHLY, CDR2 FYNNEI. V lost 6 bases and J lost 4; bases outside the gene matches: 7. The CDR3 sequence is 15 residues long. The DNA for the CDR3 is TGTGCCAGCAGACCAGCGGGGGTTGGCACCGGGGAGCTGTTTTTT. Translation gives CASRPAGVGTGELFF.

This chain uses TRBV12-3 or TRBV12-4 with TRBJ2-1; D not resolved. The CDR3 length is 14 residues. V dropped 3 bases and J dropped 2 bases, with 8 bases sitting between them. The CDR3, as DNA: TGTGCCAGCAGTTTTCTAGGCCCCTACAATGAGCAGTTCTTC. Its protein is CASSFLGPYNEQFF.

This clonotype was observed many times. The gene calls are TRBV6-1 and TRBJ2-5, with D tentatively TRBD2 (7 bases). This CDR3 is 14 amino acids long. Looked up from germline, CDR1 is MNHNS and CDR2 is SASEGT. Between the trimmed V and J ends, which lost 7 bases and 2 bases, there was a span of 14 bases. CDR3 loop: CASIRGGAQETQYF. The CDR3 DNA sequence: TGTGCCAGCATCCGAGGGGGGGCACAAGAGACCCAGTACTTC.

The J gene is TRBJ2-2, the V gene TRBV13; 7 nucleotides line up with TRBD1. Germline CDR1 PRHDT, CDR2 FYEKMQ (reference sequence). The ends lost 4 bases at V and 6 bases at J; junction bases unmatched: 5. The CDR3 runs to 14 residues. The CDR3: CASSWTGWAGELFF. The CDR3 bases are TGTGCCAGCAGCTGGACAGGTTGGGCCGGGGAGCTGTTTTTT.

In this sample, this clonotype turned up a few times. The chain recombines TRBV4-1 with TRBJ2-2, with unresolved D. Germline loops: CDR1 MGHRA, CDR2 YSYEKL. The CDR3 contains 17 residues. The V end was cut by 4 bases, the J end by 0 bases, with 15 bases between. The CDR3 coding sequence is TGCGCCAGCAGCCCCCTGATCTGGTTCGCGAACACCGGGGAGCTGTTTTTT. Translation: CASSPLIWFANTGELFF.

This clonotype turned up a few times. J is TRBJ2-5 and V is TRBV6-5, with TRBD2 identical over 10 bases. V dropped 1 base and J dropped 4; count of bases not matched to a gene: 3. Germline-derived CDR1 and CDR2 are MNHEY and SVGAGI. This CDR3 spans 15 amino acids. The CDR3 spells CASSYWASGRETQYF. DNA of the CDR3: TGTGCCAGCAGTTACTGGGCTAGCGGGAGAGAGACCCAGTACTTC.

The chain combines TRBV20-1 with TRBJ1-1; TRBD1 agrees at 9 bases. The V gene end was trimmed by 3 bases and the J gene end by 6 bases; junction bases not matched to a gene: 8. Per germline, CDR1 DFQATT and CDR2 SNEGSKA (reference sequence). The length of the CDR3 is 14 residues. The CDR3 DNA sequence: TGCAGTGCTAGCACAACAGGGGGCCACTCTGAAGCTTTCTTT. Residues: CSASTTGGHSEAFF.

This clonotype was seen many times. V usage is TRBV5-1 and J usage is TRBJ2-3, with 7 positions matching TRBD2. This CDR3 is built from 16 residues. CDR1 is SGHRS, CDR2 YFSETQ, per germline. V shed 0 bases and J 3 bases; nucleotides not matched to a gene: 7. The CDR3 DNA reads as TGCGCCAGCAGCTTGGCCAACCTAGCGGTGACAGATACGCAGTATTTT. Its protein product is CASSLANLAVTDTQYF.

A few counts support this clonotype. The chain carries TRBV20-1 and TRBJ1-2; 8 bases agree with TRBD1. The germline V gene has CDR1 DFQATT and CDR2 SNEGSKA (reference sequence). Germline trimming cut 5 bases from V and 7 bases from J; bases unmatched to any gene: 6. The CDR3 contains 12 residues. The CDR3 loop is CSARTGQGGYTF. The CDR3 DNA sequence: TGCAGTGCTCGGACAGGGCAAGGTGGCTACACCTTC.

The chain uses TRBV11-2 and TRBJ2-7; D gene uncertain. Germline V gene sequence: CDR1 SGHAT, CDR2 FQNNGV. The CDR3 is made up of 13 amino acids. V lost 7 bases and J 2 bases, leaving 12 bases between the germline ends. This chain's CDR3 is CASNSPSAYEQYF. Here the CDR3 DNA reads TGTGCCAGCAACTCGCCATCCGCCTACGAGCAGTACTTC.

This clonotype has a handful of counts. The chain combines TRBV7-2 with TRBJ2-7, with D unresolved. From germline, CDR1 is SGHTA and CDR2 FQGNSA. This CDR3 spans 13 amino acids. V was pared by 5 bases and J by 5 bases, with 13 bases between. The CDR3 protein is CASSNDGRNEQYF. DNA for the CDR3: TGTGCCAGCAGCAACGATGGTAGGAACGAGCAGTACTTC. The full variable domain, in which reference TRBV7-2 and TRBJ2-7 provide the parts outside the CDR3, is GAGVSQSPSNKVTEKGKDVELRCDPISGHTALYWYRQSLGQGLEFLIYFQGNSAPDKSGLPSDRFSAERTGGSVSTLTIQRTQQEDSAVYLCASSNDGRNEQYFGPGTRLTVT.